Shown below are 23 T cell receptor beta chains from a single sample sequenced in a study of shared clonotypes between healthy human individuals. Using immunoSEQ multiplex PCR, the repertoire was profiled, and TCRdb retains in-frame clones only, with some absent. Found here are just under 350,000 clones, about 73% of them singletons; the top ten hold less than 11%. The source material was memory CD4+ T cells sorted from blood. Subset specified: CD45RA-negative fraction. The receptors here all came from a man in his thirties or forties in good health.

The chain couples TRBV11-2 to TRBJ2-1; D might be TRBD1 or TRBD2, each matching 7 bases. CDR1 is SGHAT, CDR2 FQNNGV, per germline. The germline V and J ends were trimmed by 6 bases and 7 bases, with 19 bases remaining between them. The CDR3 spans 15 residues. CDR3 DNA sequence: TGTGCCAGCAGGACCACGAGGGGGCGGGGGAATGAGCAGTTCTTC. Amino acid sequence: CASRTTRGRGNEQFF.

This clone came up a few times. The CDR3 region is CASSLLEQGYKSEQFF. The CDR3 DNA sequence: TGTGCCAGCAGCTTACTCGAACAGGGGTATAAGAGTGAGCAGTTCTTC. The chain recombines TRBV11-2 with TRBJ2-1; 7 bases map to TRBD1. Germline trimming cut 2 bases from V and 9 bases from J; bases unmatched to any gene: 13. Germline CDR1 and CDR2: SGHAT and FQNNGV. The CDR3 spans 16 residues.

The chain has TRBV10-3 and TRBJ2-2; 11 bases map to TRBD1. Germline assignment: CDR1 ENHRY and CDR2 SYGVKD. Unmatched junction bases numbered 7, after V lost 5 bases and J lost 8 bases. The CDR3 spans 15 residues. The DNA of the CDR3 is TGTGCCATCAGTACCGGGACAGGGGGTGGAGGGGAGCTGTTTTTT. Translation gives CAISTGTGGGGELFF.

To note about this clone: A read error likely explains this, since a far larger clone differs by one base. The chain combines TRBV9 with TRBJ2-7, with 8 bases lining up with TRBD1. CDR3 length: 14 amino acids. CDR1 is SGDLS, CDR2 YYNGEE, per germline. This CDR3 is CASSYGQGNYGQYF. DNA of the CDR3: TGTGCCAGCAGCTACGGACAGGGAAACTACGGGCAGTACTTC.

This clone was counted a few times. The chain combines TRBV30 with TRBJ2-5; D call uncertain. CDR3 length: 14 amino acids. Germline V gives CDR1 GTSNPN, CDR2 SVGIG (reference sequence). Trimming removed 5 bases at V and 5 bases at J, with 18 bases between. The chain's CDR3 is CAWGTGSAGETQYF. CDR3 DNA: TGTGCCTGGGGAACCGGGTCGGCCGGGGAGACCCAGTACTTC.

This sequence joins TRBV2 and TRBJ1-2; the D gene is possibly TRBD1 (5 bases). Between the trimmed V and J ends, which lost 8 bases and 7 bases, there was a span of 20 bases. The CDR3 runs 14 residues. Germline CDR1 SNHLY, CDR2 FYNNEI. This CDR3 is CASLRGTTASGYTF. The CDR3 DNA reads TGTGCCAGCTTGAGGGGCACGACGGCCTCTGGCTACACCTTC. The full variable domain, completed using reference TRBV2 and TRBJ1-2, is EPEVTQTPSHQVTQMGQEVILRCVPISNHLYFYWYRQILGQKVEFLVSFYNNEISEKSEIFDDQFSVERPDGSNFTLKIRSTKLEDSAMYFCASLRGTTASGYTFGSGTRLTVV.

This sequence joins TRBV29-1 and TRBJ2-7; 10 nucleotides align to TRBD1. With 3 bases clipped from V and 4 bases from J, the junction kept 3 bases outside the gene matches. Germline V gene data show CDR1 as SQVTM and CDR2 as ANQGSEA. CDR3 length: 13 residues. This CDR3 reads CSVDSGQGYEQYF. The CDR3 DNA follows: TGCAGCGTTGATTCGGGACAGGGGTACGAGCAGTACTTC.

The J gene is TRBJ1-3, the V gene TRBV19; a weak D match, TRBD1 (5 bases). This CDR3 spans 12 amino acids. Germline-derived CDR1 and CDR2 are LNHDA and SQIVND (reference sequence). Deletions cut 9 bases from V and 4 bases from J, with 10 bases between. The CDR3 protein is CARGVLGNTIYF. DNA for the CDR3: TGTGCCAGAGGGGTTTTGGGAAACACCATATATTTT.

In this sample, this clone turned up once. An end of the junction does not agree with germline; a read error may underlie this. This chain links TRBV6-1 with TRBJ1-6; D is possibly TRBD1 (5 bases). The germline V gene encodes CDR1 MNHNS and CDR2 SASEGT. This CDR3 has 13 residues. This chain's CDR3 is CAGRVSYNSPLHF. The CDR3 DNA follows: TGTGCCGGCAGGGTTTCCTATAATTCACCCCTCCACTTT.

A note on this clone: This sample also contains other DNA sequences that code for the same CDR3. This sequence joins TRBV4-3 and TRBJ2-1; D is ambiguous. Looked up from germline, CDR1 is LGHNA and CDR2 is YSLEER. V dropped 0 bases and J dropped 0 bases, with 6 bases sitting between them. The CDR3 is made up of 15 amino acids. The CDR3 DNA reads TGCGCCAGCAGCCAAGATGCAGGCTCCTACAATGAGCAGTTCTTC. Protein sequence: CASSQDAGSYNEQFF.

This clone was recorded a few times. V and J are TRBV30 and TRBJ1-5; 7 nucleotides line up with TRBD1. V was pared by 2 bases and J by 5 bases, with 15 bases of the junction left unmatched. The CDR3 covers 17 residues. Germline lookup yields CDR1 GTSNPN and CDR2 SVGIG (reference sequence). The CDR3 reads CAWSFLSVYRGHQPQHF. The CDR3 DNA is TGTGCCTGGAGTTTCTTGAGTGTTTACAGGGGCCATCAGCCCCAGCATTTT.

This clone was observed a few times. V is TRBV5-1 and J is TRBJ2-1; D ambiguous. This CDR3 region has 16 residues. Germline CDR1 reads SGHRS; CDR2 reads YFSETQ. V was cut by 0 bases and J by 0 bases, with 10 bases left in between. This chain's CDR3 is CASSLESLSSYNEQFF. The DNA of the CDR3 is TGCGCCAGCAGCTTGGAAAGCCTCAGCTCCTACAATGAGCAGTTCTTC.

V gene TRBV2 combines with J gene TRBJ2-7, with 10 bases aligning to TRBD1. This CDR3 spans 15 amino acids. The germline V gene has CDR1 SNHLY and CDR2 FYNNEI. V gave up 7 bases and J gave up 4 bases; unmatched junction bases: 10. CDR3 nucleotide sequence: TGTGCCAGCATCCAGGCTCGGGACAGGGGATACGAGCAGTACTTC. As protein: CASIQARDRGYEQYF.

This chain links TRBV29-1 with TRBJ2-3, with D unresolved. CDR1 and CDR2 from the germline V gene are SQVTM and ANQGSEA. V lost 7 bases, J lost 1 base, and 9 bases lay in between. The CDR3 runs to 12 residues. The CDR3 is CSEDRGTDTQYF. In DNA, the CDR3 is TGCAGCGAAGACCGGGGCACAGATACGCAGTATTTT.

This rearrangement joins TRBV5-1 to TRBJ2-3, with 11 nucleotides matching TRBD2. This CDR3 spans 15 amino acids. Trimming removed 4 bases from V and 7 bases from J; junction bases left unmatched: 8. Germline-derived CDR1 and CDR2 are SGHRS and YFSETQ. The CDR3 nucleotides read TGCGCCAGCAGCCCGGGACTAGCGGCTGTGAATACGCAGTATTTT. Amino acid sequence: CASSPGLAAVNTQYF.

The table lists this clone with a count of one. The chain carries TRBV11-3 and TRBJ2-1, with D uncertain. Trimming took off 1 base at V and 9 bases at J, with 4 bases between the two ends. Germline values: CDR1 SGHNT, CDR2 YENEEA. The CDR3 runs 11 residues. The CDR3 here is CASSLGGEQFF. The CDR3 region has the DNA TGTGCCAGCAGCTTAGGCGGTGAGCAGTTCTTC.

V usage is TRBV28 and J usage is TRBJ2-1, with D perhaps TRBD1 or TRBD2 (5 bases each). V was shortened by 5 bases and J by 8 bases, with 13 bases between the two germline ends. Looked up from germline, CDR1 is MDHEN and CDR2 is SYDVKM. The CDR3 is made up of 13 amino acids. CDR3 region: CASSGGPFDEQFF. The CDR3 coding sequence is TGTGCCAGCAGTGGGGGACCTTTCGATGAGCAGTTCTTC. Filled out from reference TRBV28 and TRBJ2-1, the complete variable domain reads DVKVTQSSRYLVKRTGEKVFLECVQDMDHENMFWYRQDPGLGLRLIYFSYDVKMKEKGDIPEGYSVSREKKERFSLILESASTNQTSMYLCASSGGPFDEQFFGPGTRLTVL.

The gene calls are TRBV6-6 and TRBJ2-7; D perhaps matches TRBD2 (7 bases). V lost 4 bases and J 7 bases, leaving 17 bases between the germline ends. The CDR3 is 14 amino acids. The germline V gene has CDR1 MNHNY and CDR2 SVGAGI (reference sequence). As DNA, the CDR3 is TGTGCCAGCAGTTTACCTCGAGGGGGGGGTGAGCAGTACTTC. This gives the protein CASSLPRGGGEQYF.

The chain has TRBV12-5 and TRBJ2-5, with 11 bases aligning to TRBD2. The J segment lost 3 bases and the V segment lost 7 bases, leaving 7 bases of the junction unmatched. Germline CDR1 reads LGHNT; CDR2 reads FRNRAP. CDR3 length: 15 residues. The CDR3 coding sequence is TGTGCTAGTGCCACAGGGACTAGCGGAAAAGAGACCCAGTACTTC. Its translation is CASATGTSGKETQYF.

V usage is TRBV9 and J usage is TRBJ2-1; 15 positions agree with TRBD2. The CDR3 length is 18 residues. Losses at the gene ends were 2 bases for V and 7 bases for J; bases not matched to a gene: 10. CDR1 and CDR2 from the germline V gene are SGDLS and YYNGEE. CDR3 protein: CASSVGTSGRRVGNEQFF. The CDR3, as DNA: TGTGCCAGCAGCGTTGGGACTAGCGGGAGGCGGGTCGGGAATGAGCAGTTCTTC.

The V call is TRBV18, the J call TRBJ2-1; TRBD1 or TRBD2 may be the D gene (5 bases each). CDR3 length: 15 residues. Trimming left V 3 bases short and J 4 bases short, with 13 bases between. Germline loops: CDR1 KGHSH, CDR2 LQKENI. For the CDR3, the DNA is TGTGCCAGCTCACCGGGACGGACCCAATACAATGAGCAGTTCTTC. Its protein is CASSPGRTQYNEQFF.

The chain links TRBV19 to TRBJ2-1; D is unresolved. The CDR3 is made up of 13 amino acids. Trimming took 1 base from V and 8 from J, leaving 9 bases between them. The germline V gene encodes CDR1 LNHDA and CDR2 SQIVND (reference sequence). The chain's CDR3 is CASSIGLGDEQFF. In DNA, the CDR3 is TGTGCCAGTAGTATAGGACTGGGCGATGAGCAGTTCTTC.

V gene TRBV7-2 combines with J gene TRBJ2-7, with a possible D match to TRBD1 (6 bases). The CDR3 covers 17 residues. Germline V gene data show CDR1 as SGHTA and CDR2 as FQGNSA. The V end was cut by 1 base, the J end by 9 bases, with 25 bases between. CDR3 residues: CASSLVTRGHREGGQYF. CDR3 nucleotide sequence: TGTGCCAGCAGCTTAGTCACCCGGGGACACCGAGAAGGGGGGCAGTACTTC.